One and the same sample provided the 8 T cell receptor beta chains below, sequenced in a study of sequential checkpoint blockade in melanoma. Treatment given: randomized to nivolumab then ipilimumab (arm A) or the reverse (arm B). Assay: immunoSEQ multiplex PCR; the TCRdb copy retains only in-frame clones and omits some. The table has about 38,000 clones, more than 70% seen once. The specimen was CD8+ T cells sorted from blood (inferred from file names), collected from a patient given nivolumab and ipilimumab in sequence. These receptors were taken from a human donor with melanoma.

The CDR3 loop reads CARLILGRWVGGSNQPQHF. The DNA for the CDR3 is TGTGCCAGACTAATCCTGGGTCGTTGGGTTGGAGGTTCCAATCAGCCCCAGCATTTT. V usage is TRBV6-8 and J usage is TRBJ1-5; D is undetermined. The germline gives CDR1 MNHGY, CDR2 SAAAGT. The CDR3 consists of 19 residues. V lost 9 bases and J 3 bases, leaving 30 bases between the germline ends.

The chain couples TRBV19 to TRBJ2-7; weak D call: TRBD2 (5 bases). Germline loops: CDR1 LNHDA, CDR2 SQIVND (reference sequence). V was pared by 1 base and J by 2 bases, with 12 bases between. This CDR3 is 15 amino acids long. In nucleotides, the CDR3 is TGTGCCAGTAGTATAGGCGGCGGGTCAACCTACGAGCAGTACTTC. Its translation is CASSIGGGSTYEQYF. Variable domain in full (rest from reference TRBV19 and TRBJ2-7): DGGITQSPKYLFRKEGQNVTLSCEQNLNHDAMYWYRQDPGQGLRLIYYSQIVNDFQKGDIAEGYSVSREKKESFPLTVTSAQKNPTAFYLCASSIGGGSTYEQYFGPGTRLTVT.

This clone was observed a handful of times. This chain connects TRBV19 to TRBJ2-7; 9 bases are shared with TRBD2. Germline V gives CDR1 LNHDA, CDR2 SQIVND (reference sequence). The CDR3 runs to 14 residues. V trimming: 6 bases; J trimming: 2 bases; junction bases outside the gene matches: 5. The DNA of the CDR3 is TGTGCCAGTAGAATAAGCGGGAGGACCTACGAGCAGTACGTC. It yields the protein CASRISGRTYEQYV.

This clone appeared a few times. A much more abundant neighbour one base away suggests this may be a read error. The rearrangement joins TRBV5-6 to TRBJ2-7; TRBD2 matches 8 bases. Germline V gene sequence: CDR1 SGHDT, CDR2 YYEEEE. V dropped 2 bases and J dropped 4; count of bases not matched to a gene: 2. This CDR3 spans 13 amino acids. Here the CDR3 DNA reads TGTGCCAGCAGCTTCGGGACTAGGTACGAGCAGTACGTC. Translated: CASSFGTRYEQYV.

The rearrangement joins TRBV15 to TRBJ1-6, with D possibly being TRBD1 (6 bases). V lost 5 bases and J 7 bases, leaving 9 bases between the germline ends. The CDR3 consists of 13 residues. Germline values: CDR1 LNHNV, CDR2 YYDKDF (reference sequence). CDR3 protein: CATSDRGNSPLHF. For the CDR3, the DNA is TGTGCCACCAGCGATAGGGGGAATTCACCCCTCCACTTT.

The chain has TRBV6-5 and TRBJ2-3; 11 bases align to TRBD2. This CDR3 spans 15 amino acids. The J segment lost 8 bases and the V segment lost 5 bases, leaving 9 bases of the junction unmatched. The germline V gene encodes CDR1 MNHEY and CDR2 SVGAGI. The CDR3 nucleotides read TGTGCCAGCAGTCCAAGACTAGCGGGATCGGTTACGCAGTATTTT. It translates to CASSPRLAGSVTQYF.

The V gene is TRBV10-3, the J gene TRBJ2-7, with 11 nucleotides matching TRBD1. Losses at the gene ends were 3 bases for V and 3 bases for J; bases not matched to a gene: 1. The CDR3 length is 14 residues. Germline CDR1 is ENHRY and CDR2 is SYGVKD. DNA for the CDR3: TGTGCCATCAGTGAAGGGACAGGGGGCTACGAGCAGTACTTC. Translation gives CAISEGTGGYEQYF.

The chain is built from TRBV6-5 and TRBJ2-7, with D possibly matching TRBD2 (6 bases). Trimming left V 0 bases short and J 2 bases short, with 14 bases between. Germline CDR1 is MNHEY and CDR2 is SVGAGI. This CDR3 contains 16 residues. DNA for the CDR3: TGTGCCAGCAGTTACTCGATCGGGAGCCTTACCTACGAGCAGTACTTC. Encoded protein: CASSYSIGSLTYEQYF.